What follows are 18 T cell receptor beta chains derived from one specimen sequenced in a study of cytomegalovirus exposure and HLA in healthy donors. The PCR made use of 60 Vbeta and 13 Jbeta primers. TCRdb's copy holds only in-frame clones and misses some; the assay was immunoSEQ multiplex PCR. The table has under 250,000 clones, 70% to 85% seen once. Sequenced material: PBMCs. The origin of the receptors is a male donor in good health and CMV-seronegative.

This chain links TRBV28 with TRBJ1-5, with 10 bases lining up with TRBD1. V shed 6 bases, J shed 6 bases, and the junction held 11 bases outside the gene matches. CDR3 length equals 16 residues. Germline V gives CDR1 MDHEN, CDR2 SYDVKM. CDR3 nucleotide sequence: TGTGCCAGCAGCTCAACGGGACAGGGGTTGGTTCAGCCCCAGCATTTT. This encodes CASSSTGQGLVQPQHF.

On this clone: The junction departs from germline at one end; a sequencing error may be responsible. The V gene is TRBV7-9, the J gene TRBJ1-5; 7 nucleotides align to TRBD1. Germline lookup yields CDR1 SEHNR and CDR2 FQNEAQ (reference sequence). The CDR3 consists of 16 residues. The CDR3 bases are TGTTCCAGCAGCCCTTGGAGACAGGGTTATGATCAGCCCCAGCATTTT. The encoded protein is CSSSPWRQGYDQPQHF.

J is TRBJ2-7 and V is TRBV19; the D gene is possibly TRBD1 (6 bases). Trimming shortened V by 5 bases and J by 4 bases, and 15 bases separated the two germline ends. The CDR3 runs to 14 residues. Germline V gene data show CDR1 as LNHDA and CDR2 as SQIVND (reference sequence). The chain's CDR3 is CASSSPDRTYEQYF. The CDR3 DNA follows: TGTGCCAGTAGTTCTCCCGACAGGACTTACGAGCAGTACTTC.

This chain joins TRBV5-6 and TRBJ1-2, with D unresolved. The CDR3 is 15 amino acids. V lost 0 bases and J lost 0, with 9 bases in between. Germline V gene sequence: CDR1 SGHDT, CDR2 YYEEEE. CDR3 amino acids: CASSLETGSNYGYTF. The CDR3, as DNA: TGTGCCAGCAGCTTGGAGACGGGATCTAACTATGGCTACACCTTC.

The chain carries TRBV5-4 and TRBJ2-7, with TRBD1 matching over 8 bases. Per germline, CDR1 SGHNT and CDR2 YYREEE (reference sequence). The length of the CDR3 is 15 residues. After removal of 3 bases from V and 7 bases from J, the junction contained 12 bases not matched to a gene. Here the CDR3 DNA reads TGTGCCAGCAGCTCCAAAATGACAGGGGTTGAGGAGCAGTACTTC. This codes for CASSSKMTGVEEQYF.

V usage is TRBV4-1 and J usage is TRBJ2-5, with a tentative D call TRBD1 (5 bases). The V and J ends lost 0 bases and 2 bases respectively, with 16 bases between them. This CDR3 contains 17 residues. Germline values: CDR1 MGHRA, CDR2 YSYEKL. This chain's CDR3 is CASSQDPPSQVQETQYF. DNA of the CDR3: TGCGCCAGCAGCCAAGATCCCCCCTCACAGGTGCAAGAGACCCAGTACTTC.

This clone was seen only a few times. The chain is built from TRBV27 and TRBJ2-5; 8 bases align to TRBD1. The J call may be in error: the DNA end matches TRBJ2-7 better. The length of the CDR3 is 15 residues. From germline, CDR1 is MNHEY and CDR2 SMNVEV (reference sequence). CDR3 DNA sequence: TGTGCCAGCAGTCTGGGGCAGGGGGCGGCTTACGAGCAGTACTTC. Amino acid sequence: CASSLGQGAAYEQYF.

The gene calls are TRBV5-1 and TRBJ2-3, with 9 positions matching TRBD2. The CDR3 is 17 residues long. With V trimmed by 0 bases and J by 7 bases, 12 bases remained unmatched. Per germline, CDR1 SGHRS and CDR2 YFSETQ. The CDR3 DNA follows: TGCGCCAGCAGCTTGGGGCTAGCGGGGATCCTCGGGAATACGCAGTATTTT. Translating it yields CASSLGLAGILGNTQYF.

A word on this clone: Compared with germline, one end of the junction differs, possibly owing to a read error. J is TRBJ2-3 and V is TRBV25-1, with 8 bases identical to TRBD2. The CDR3 has 17 amino acids. Germline V lookup: CDR1 MGHDK, CDR2 SYGVNS. As DNA, the CDR3 is TGTGTCAGCAGTGAAGCTCTCCTCGCGGGAGGTTTGGATACGCAGTATTTT. Translating it yields CVSSEALLAGGLDTQYF.

V and J are TRBV5-6 and TRBJ2-5; a possible D gene is TRBD2 (6 bases). V lost 0 bases, J lost 5 bases, and 14 bases lay in between. Germline CDR1 SGHDT, CDR2 YYEEEE. The CDR3 spans 15 residues. The CDR3 protein is CASSLVWGDGETQYF. CDR3 bases: TGTGCCAGCAGCTTGGTCTGGGGGGACGGTGAGACCCAGTACTTC.

V gene TRBV12-5 combines with J gene TRBJ2-3, with a weak D call TRBD1 (5 bases). Trimming stripped 1 base from V and 2 bases from J, with 16 bases between. This CDR3 is built from 17 residues. Germline lookup yields CDR1 LGHNT and CDR2 FRNRAP. The CDR3: CASGLAPGAQVTDTQYF. The CDR3 nucleotides are TGTGCTAGTGGTTTGGCCCCTGGGGCCCAGGTCACAGATACGCAGTATTTT.

The chain links TRBV5-6 to TRBJ2-3, with 10 positions matching TRBD2. The CDR3 sequence is 17 residues long. V lost 4 bases to trimming and J lost 1 base; unmatched junction nucleotides: 9. Germline values: CDR1 SGHDT, CDR2 YYEEEE. The CDR3: CASSEIESGRGTDTQYF. The CDR3 nucleotides read TGTGCCAGCAGCGAGATAGAGAGCGGGAGGGGCACAGATACGCAGTATTTT.

The chain employs TRBV18 and TRBJ2-7, with D tentatively TRBD1 (5 bases). Germline-derived CDR1 and CDR2 are KGHSH and LQKENI. CDR3 length: 17 amino acids. V was shortened by 0 bases and J by 1 base, with 16 bases between the two germline ends. For the CDR3, the DNA is TGTGCCAGCTCACCACCGTTCCGAACAGGTGCGTCCTACGAGCAGTACTTC. This gives the protein CASSPPFRTGASYEQYF.

The rearrangement joins TRBV6-1 to TRBJ2-1; 8 bases are shared with TRBD2. This CDR3 is 14 amino acids long. The germline gives CDR1 MNHNS, CDR2 SASEGT. Trimming cost V 6 bases and J 3 bases; bases outside gene matches: 4. The CDR3 DNA is TGTGCCAGCAGGACGGGAGGGCGCTACAATGAGCAGTTCTTC. Protein sequence: CASRTGGRYNEQFF.

This clone was seen a handful of times. The CDR3 region has the DNA TGTGCCAGCAGCTTATTCTTTGCCGGGGAGCTGTTTTTT. Its protein product is CASSLFFAGELFF. The J gene is TRBJ2-2, the V gene TRBV7-2; D unresolved. Trimming removed 2 bases from V and 6 bases from J, with 7 bases in between. The CDR3 has 13 residues. Germline CDR1 is SGHTA and CDR2 is FQGNSA.

The genes are TRBV5-4 and TRBJ2-3; tentative D call: TRBD1 (5 bases). The CDR3 sequence is 14 residues long. V lost 0 bases, J lost 5 bases, and 10 bases lay in between. CDR1 is SGHNT, CDR2 YYREEE, per germline (reference sequence). This CDR3 reads CASSLGQGRDTQYF. The CDR3 nucleotides read TGTGCCAGCAGCTTGGGTCAGGGAAGAGATACGCAGTATTTT.

The V call is TRBV9, the J call TRBJ2-7; 10 positions match TRBD2. With 0 bases clipped from V and 5 bases from J, the junction kept 5 bases outside the gene matches. Germline CDR1 reads SGDLS; CDR2 reads YYNGEE. There are 15 residues in the CDR3. The CDR3 region is CASSVGASGSNEQYF. DNA for the CDR3: TGTGCCAGCAGCGTAGGGGCTAGCGGGAGCAACGAGCAGTACTTC.

The chain carries TRBV9 and TRBJ2-7; no reliable D call. The ends were cut back, 4 bases at V and 3 bases at J, with 5 bases in the middle. The CDR3 contains 11 residues. CDR1 is SGDLS and CDR2 is YYNGEE in the germline V gene. CDR3 in amino acids: CASSRDYEQYF. Here the CDR3 DNA reads TGTGCCAGCAGCCGAGACTACGAGCAGTACTTC.